Listed here are 27 T cell receptor beta chains from one sample, sequenced in a study of response to subunit inactivated influenza vaccine. In TCRdb, the RT-PCR reads were re-called with MiXCR into one record per CDR3 protein. The repertoire includes 800,000 or so distinct CDR3 sequences, 20% to 25% of them detected once, and around 9.6% sits in the top ten. Here the sequenced sample was PBMCs from blood, taken 5 days after vaccination. The receptor set was obtained from a man in his forties or fifties who received an inactivated influenza vaccine.

The chain carries TRBV6-5 and TRBJ2-2, with unresolved D. The V end was cut by 2 bases, the J end by 8 bases, with 12 bases between. In germline, CDR1 is MNHEY, CDR2 SVGAGI. The CDR3 covers 14 residues. CDR3 sequence: CASSYPLEAGELFF. The CDR3 DNA is TGTGCCAGCAGTTACCCCCTCGAAGCAGGGGAGCTGTTTTTT.

The CDR3 DNA is TGCAGCGTTGAGGTGGGACAGGGGCCCTATGGCTACACCTTC. Amino acid sequence: CSVEVGQGPYGYTF. This chain uses TRBV29-1 with TRBJ1-2, with 10 bases fitting TRBD1. Losses at the gene ends were 3 bases for V and 4 bases for J; bases not matched to a gene: 5. The CDR3 has 14 residues. Germline CDR1 is SQVTM and CDR2 is ANQGSEA.

The chain links TRBV11-1 to TRBJ2-2, with 14 bases identical to TRBD2. The germline gives CDR1 SGHAT, CDR2 FQDESV (reference sequence). Unmatched junction bases numbered 10, after V lost 2 bases and J lost 2 bases. The CDR3 sequence is 20 residues long. CDR3 bases: TGTGCCAGCAGCTTACTGGGAAGGACTAGCGGGAGGACTAACACCGGGGAGCTGTTTTTT. Translated, it gives CASSLLGRTSGRTNTGELFF.

The V and J genes are TRBV28 and TRBJ2-7; the D is unclear. The CDR3 has 13 amino acids. V lost 9 bases to trimming and J lost 1 base, with 13 bases between them. CDR1 is MDHEN, CDR2 SYDVKM, per germline. CDR3 nucleotide sequence: TGTGCCAGTACTAACCGGATATCCTACGAGCAGTACTTC. It specifies CASTNRISYEQYF.

This clonotype was counted only a few times. The gene calls are TRBV7-9 and TRBJ1-1, with D tentatively TRBD1 (6 bases). Germline V CDR1 and CDR2: SEHNR, FQNEAQ (reference sequence). V was pared by 8 bases and J by 11 bases, with 15 bases between. The CDR3 totals 11 residues. CDR3 bases: TGTGCCAGCTGGGGGGCAGGGTTGGCTTTCTTT. It is translated as CASWGAGLAFF.

This clonotype has ten or more counts. This CDR3 reads CASSESLGGRYTF. As DNA, the CDR3 is TGCGCCAGCAGTGAGTCTCTTGGGGGTCGCTACACCTTC. J is TRBJ1-2 and V is TRBV10-1; a weak D match, TRBD1 (5 bases). Trimming pared 0 bases from V and 9 bases from J, leaving 11 bases between. This CDR3 has 13 residues. Germline CDR1 is WNHNN and CDR2 is SYGVQD (reference sequence).

This clonotype has a count of ten or more. This chain uses TRBV12-3 or TRBV12-4 with TRBJ2-7; TRBD2 matches 13 bases. J gave up 1 base and V 6 bases, and 12 bases lay outside the gene matches. The CDR3 totals 18 residues. This CDR3 reads CASRPGLAGSFTSYEQYF. The CDR3 region has the DNA TGTGCCAGCAGACCGGGACTAGCGGGGTCCTTCACATCCTACGAGCAGTACTTC.

The J gene is TRBJ2-1, the V gene TRBV12-3 or TRBV12-4; no definite D call. The V gene lost 6 bases and the J gene lost 8 bases, with 14 bases spanning the gap. The CDR3 contains 13 residues. CDR3 region: CASSHRNSYEQFF. Written as DNA, the CDR3 is TGTGCCAGCAGCCACCGTAACAGTTATGAGCAGTTCTTC.

This clonotype was seen only a few times. This chain links TRBV7-2 with TRBJ2-3; D possibly corresponds to TRBD2 (5 bases). Germline CDR1 SGHTA, CDR2 FQGNSA. V shed 1 base and J shed 7 bases, with 12 bases lying between them. CDR3 size: 14 residues. The CDR3 reads CASSLDPPGNTQYF. In DNA form, the CDR3 reads TGTGCCAGCAGCTTAGACCCGCCGGGGAATACGCAGTATTTT.

This clonotype was counted a few times. This chain's CDR3 is CASSLPPGTSGSYNEQFF. CDR3 sequence (DNA): TGTGCCAGCAGCTTACCGCCCGGGACTAGCGGGAGTTACAATGAGCAGTTCTTC. The gene calls are TRBV7-6 and TRBJ2-1; 14 bases map to TRBD2. The CDR3 covers 18 residues. In germline, CDR1 is SGHVS, CDR2 FNYEAQ. The V gene end was trimmed by 2 bases and the J gene end by 4 bases; junction bases not matched to a gene: 7.

This clonotype was observed a few times. V and J are TRBV6-2 or TRBV6-3 and TRBJ2-5, with D perhaps TRBD1 or TRBD2 (5 bases each). V lost 0 bases and J lost 6, with 11 bases in between. CDR3 length equals 14 residues. Germline V CDR1 and CDR2: MNHEY, SVGEGT. The CDR3 spells CASSYSGTSKTQYF. The CDR3 region has the DNA TGTGCCAGCAGTTACTCGGGGACCTCGAAGACCCAGTACTTC.

The chain joins TRBV5-1 to TRBJ2-3, with D perhaps matching TRBD1 or TRBD2 (5 bases each). CDR1 SGHRS and CDR2 YFSETQ come from the germline V gene. The CDR3 consists of 14 residues. V gave up 4 bases and J gave up 6 bases, with 15 bases separating them. DNA for the CDR3: TGCGCCAGCAGCCCTGGGGACCTCCGGGATACGCAGTATTTT. Encoded protein: CASSPGDLRDTQYF.

This rearrangement joins TRBV12-3 or TRBV12-4 to TRBJ2-3; weak D call: TRBD2 (5 bases). Deletions cut 2 bases from V and 1 base from J, with 13 bases between. The CDR3 has 16 amino acids. CDR3 in DNA: TGTGCCAGCAGTTTAAGTCCTAGCTGGGGCACAGATACGCAGTATTTT. This gives the protein CASSLSPSWGTDTQYF.

The chain has TRBV27 and TRBJ2-2, with unresolved D. With 7 bases removed from V and 0 bases from J, the gap between germline ends came to 12 bases. Germline V lookup: CDR1 MNHEY, CDR2 SMNVEV (reference sequence). The CDR3 sequence is 15 residues long. This CDR3 is CASNSATSNTGELFF. In DNA form, the CDR3 reads TGTGCCAGCAATTCCGCGACGTCGAACACCGGGGAGCTGTTTTTT.

The chain couples TRBV6-2 or TRBV6-3 to TRBJ2-7; D is perhaps TRBD1 (6 bases). The CDR3 contains 13 residues. V lost 7 bases, J lost 2 bases, and 12 bases lay in between. CDR1 is MNHEY and CDR2 is SVGEGT in the germline V gene. CDR3 amino acids: CASMKGGPYEQYF. The DNA for the CDR3 is TGTGCCAGCATGAAAGGGGGTCCCTACGAGCAGTACTTC.

This clonotype was detected a few times. The CDR3 nucleotides read TGTGCCAGCAGTGAGGGACAGCTCCATGAGACCCAGTACTTC. This gives the protein CASSEGQLHETQYF. This rearrangement joins TRBV2 to TRBJ2-5; 7 bases line up with TRBD1. V gave up 3 bases and J gave up 5 bases; unmatched junction bases: 6. Germline CDR1 and CDR2: SNHLY and FYNNEI. The CDR3 covers 14 residues.

This clonotype turned up a few times. V is TRBV7-2 and J is TRBJ2-6; D call uncertain. V lost 3 bases and J 3 bases, leaving 9 bases between the germline ends. CDR3 size: 15 residues. Germline V gene lookup returns CDR1 SGHTA and CDR2 FQGNSA. The CDR3 nucleotides read TGTGCCAGCAGCTTCCACCCTTTTGGGGCCAACGTCCTGACTTTC. It translates to CASSFHPFGANVLTF.

The chain recombines TRBV27 with TRBJ1-5; D gene uncertain. The CDR3 contains 12 residues. Trimming took off 2 bases at V and 10 bases at J, with 9 bases between the two ends. Germline assignment: CDR1 MNHEY and CDR2 SMNVEV (reference sequence). CDR3 bases: TGTGCCAGCAGTTTACCCGGACTACCCCAGCATTTT. This translates into CASSLPGLPQHF.

This chain joins TRBV5-6 and TRBJ2-1; TRBD2 agrees at 13 bases. CDR3 length: 17 residues. The ends lost 2 bases at V and 8 bases at J; junction bases unmatched: 10. CDR1 and CDR2 (germline): SGHDT, YYEEEE. The CDR3 nucleotides read TGTGCCAGCAGCTTTGAAGCGGGACTAGCGGGGAACTATGAGCAGTTCTTC. Amino acids: CASSFEAGLAGNYEQFF. Full variable domain (remainder filled in from reference TRBV5-6 and TRBJ2-1): DAGVTQSPTHLIKTRGQQVTLRCSPKSGHDTVSWYQQALGQGPQFIFQYYEEEERQRGNFPDRFSGHQFPNYSSELNVNALLLGDSALYLCASSFEAGLAGNYEQFFGPGTRLTVL.

This clonotype was observed a few times. The V gene is TRBV7-2, the J gene TRBJ1-5; the D gene is possibly TRBD1 (6 bases). V shed 3 bases and J shed 2 bases, with 8 bases lying between them. This CDR3 is 14 amino acids long. In germline, CDR1 is SGHTA, CDR2 FQGNSA. The CDR3 here is CASSLRTGNQPQHF. CDR3 bases: TGTGCCAGCAGCTTGCGGACAGGCAATCAGCCCCAGCATTTT.

This clonotype was seen a few times. The rearrangement uses TRBV3-1 and TRBJ1-6; D not certain. CDR1 is LGHDT, CDR2 YNNKEL, per germline (reference sequence). V lost 4 bases and J 5 bases, leaving 9 bases between the germline ends. The CDR3 loop spans 14 amino acids. In DNA, the CDR3 is TGTGCCAGCAGCCCGGCAGCCAATAATTCACCCCTCCACTTT. It translates to CASSPAANNSPLHF.

The chain recombines TRBV3-1 with TRBJ2-1, with TRBD1 as a possible D gene (5 bases). V lost 0 bases and J 8 bases, leaving 14 bases between the germline ends. CDR1 and CDR2 (germline): LGHDT, YNNKEL (reference sequence). CDR3 length: 15 residues. Here the CDR3 DNA reads TGTGCCAGCAGCCAAGAAGTGGGTAGCAGGGATGAGCAGTTCTTC. It encodes CASSQEVGSRDEQFF.

The chain links TRBV20-1 to TRBJ2-2; 9 positions match TRBD2. After removal of 4 bases from V and 3 bases from J, the junction contained 9 bases not matched to a gene. The CDR3 runs 16 residues. CDR1 is DFQATT, CDR2 SNEGSKA, per germline (reference sequence). In DNA, the CDR3 is TGCAGTGCTAAGGCCTCTGGACTAGCGTACACCGGGGAGCTGTTTTTT. Translation gives CSAKASGLAYTGELFF.

This clonotype has only a few counts. The chain links TRBV5-1 to TRBJ2-2; D is perhaps TRBD2 (6 bases). Germline V gene data show CDR1 as SGHRS and CDR2 as YFSETQ. The CDR3 is 15 amino acids. V gave up 4 bases and J gave up 7 bases, with 17 bases separating them. The CDR3 nucleotides read TGCGCCAGCAGCAGCACTAGCTGGGGGAACGGGGAGCTGTTTTTT. Protein: CASSSTSWGNGELFF.

This chain uses TRBV20-1 with TRBJ1-1; D gene unclear. V shed 0 bases and J shed 1 base, with 6 bases lying between them. The CDR3 sequence is 13 residues long. The germline gives CDR1 DFQATT, CDR2 SNEGSKA (reference sequence). CDR3 protein: CSARDARNTEAFF. CDR3 DNA sequence: TGCAGTGCTAGAGATGCAAGGAACACTGAAGCTTTCTTT.

V gene TRBV28 combines with J gene TRBJ2-1, with TRBD2 matching over 13 bases. V was pared by 5 bases and J by 1 base, with 8 bases of the junction left unmatched. The CDR3 runs to 18 residues. Per germline, CDR1 MDHEN and CDR2 SYDVKM. CDR3 loop: CASSGGLAGVQSYNEQFF. The CDR3 region has the DNA TGTGCCAGCAGTGGCGGACTAGCGGGAGTTCAGTCCTACAATGAGCAGTTCTTC.

This clonotype was picked up many times. This rearrangement joins TRBV12-3 or TRBV12-4 to TRBJ2-7; 8 nucleotides agree with TRBD2. The length of the CDR3 is 16 residues. V trimming: 3 bases; J trimming: 3 bases; junction bases outside the gene matches: 10. CDR3 sequence (DNA): TGTGCCAGCAGTTTTAAGGGGAGCGGGAGAGTCTACGAGCAGTACTTC. Residues: CASSFKGSGRVYEQYF.